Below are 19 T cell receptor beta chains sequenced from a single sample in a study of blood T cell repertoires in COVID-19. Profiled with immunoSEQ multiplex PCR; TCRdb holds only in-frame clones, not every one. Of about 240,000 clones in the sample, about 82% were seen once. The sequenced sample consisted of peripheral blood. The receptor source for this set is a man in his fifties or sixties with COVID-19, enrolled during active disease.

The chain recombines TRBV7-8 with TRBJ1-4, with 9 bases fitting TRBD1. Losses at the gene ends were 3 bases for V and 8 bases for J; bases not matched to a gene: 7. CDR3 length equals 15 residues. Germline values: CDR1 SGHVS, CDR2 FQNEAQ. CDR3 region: CASSFDRGNGEKLFF. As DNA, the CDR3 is TGTGCCAGCAGCTTCGACAGGGGGAATGGGGAAAAACTGTTTTTT.

Here the CDR3 reads CASSYGPVIEQYF. In DNA form, the CDR3 reads TGTGCCAGCAGTTACGGTCCGGTTATCGAGCAGTACTTC. The rearrangement links TRBV6-6 to TRBJ2-7; D not resolved. Germline assignment: CDR1 MNHNY and CDR2 SVGAGI (reference sequence). Trimming stripped 2 bases from V and 6 bases from J, with 11 bases between. The CDR3 runs 13 residues.

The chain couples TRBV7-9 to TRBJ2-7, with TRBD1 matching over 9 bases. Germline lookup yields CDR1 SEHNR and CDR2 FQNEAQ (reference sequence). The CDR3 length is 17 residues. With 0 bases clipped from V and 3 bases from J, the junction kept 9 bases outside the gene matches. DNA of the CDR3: TGTGCCAGCAGCTTAGCGGTGGGACAGGGACACGTCTACGAGCAGTACTTC. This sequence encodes CASSLAVGQGHVYEQYF.

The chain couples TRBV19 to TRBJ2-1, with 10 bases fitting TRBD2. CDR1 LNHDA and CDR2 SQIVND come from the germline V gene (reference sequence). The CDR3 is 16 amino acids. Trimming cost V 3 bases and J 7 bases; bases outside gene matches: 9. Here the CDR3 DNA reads TGTGCCAGTAGTATTCCCAGCGGGGGGGCAAATAATGAGCAGTTCTTC. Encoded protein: CASSIPSGGANNEQFF.

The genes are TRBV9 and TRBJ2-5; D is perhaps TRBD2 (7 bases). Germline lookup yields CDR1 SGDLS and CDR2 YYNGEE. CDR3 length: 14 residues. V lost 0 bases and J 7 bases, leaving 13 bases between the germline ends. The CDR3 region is CASSVGPGGRTQYF. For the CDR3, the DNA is TGTGCCAGCAGCGTAGGGCCGGGGGGCAGGACCCAGTACTTC.

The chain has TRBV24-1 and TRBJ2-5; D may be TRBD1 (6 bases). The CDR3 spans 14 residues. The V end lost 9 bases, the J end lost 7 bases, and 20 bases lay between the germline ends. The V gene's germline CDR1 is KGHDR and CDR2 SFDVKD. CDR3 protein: CATGPGRGKGTQYF. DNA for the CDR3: TGTGCCACCGGTCCGGGCAGGGGCAAGGGGACCCAGTACTTC.

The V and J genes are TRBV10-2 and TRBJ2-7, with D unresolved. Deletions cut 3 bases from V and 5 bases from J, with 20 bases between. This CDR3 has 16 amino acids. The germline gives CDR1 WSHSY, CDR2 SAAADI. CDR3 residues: CASSDPSFSALDEQYF. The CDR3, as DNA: TGCGCCAGCAGTGACCCATCCTTCAGCGCCTTAGACGAGCAGTACTTC.

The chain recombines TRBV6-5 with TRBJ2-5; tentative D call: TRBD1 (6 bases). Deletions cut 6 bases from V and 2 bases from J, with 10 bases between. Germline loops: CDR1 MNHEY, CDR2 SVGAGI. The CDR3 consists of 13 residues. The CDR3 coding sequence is TGTGCCAGCAGAGTGGGGGCACAAGAGACCCAGTACTTC. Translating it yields CASRVGAQETQYF.

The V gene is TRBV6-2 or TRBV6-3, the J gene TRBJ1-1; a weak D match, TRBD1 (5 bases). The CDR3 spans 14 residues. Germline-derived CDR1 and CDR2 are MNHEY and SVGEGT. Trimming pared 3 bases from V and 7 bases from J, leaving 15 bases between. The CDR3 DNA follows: TGTGCCAGCAGTTATCGGCAGGGAAGAAATGAAGCTTTCTTT. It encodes CASSYRQGRNEAFF.

The CDR3 here is CASSLSGGRTEAFF. CDR3 sequence (DNA): TGTGCCAGCAGTCTTTCTGGCGGGAGAACTGAAGCTTTCTTT. The V call is TRBV6-2 or TRBV6-3, the J call TRBJ1-1; D not resolved. Per the germline V gene, CDR1 is MNHEY and CDR2 is SVGEGT. The CDR3 has 14 amino acids. Trimming shortened V by 5 bases and J by 5 bases, and 15 bases separated the two germline ends.

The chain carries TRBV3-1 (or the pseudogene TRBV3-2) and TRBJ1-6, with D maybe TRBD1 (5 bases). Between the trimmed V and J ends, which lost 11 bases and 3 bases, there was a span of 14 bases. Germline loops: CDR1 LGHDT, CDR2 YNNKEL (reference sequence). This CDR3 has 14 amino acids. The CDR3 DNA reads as TGTGCCGCTGCCGGAGACAGCTATAATTCACCCCTCCACTTT. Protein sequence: CAAAGDSYNSPLHF.

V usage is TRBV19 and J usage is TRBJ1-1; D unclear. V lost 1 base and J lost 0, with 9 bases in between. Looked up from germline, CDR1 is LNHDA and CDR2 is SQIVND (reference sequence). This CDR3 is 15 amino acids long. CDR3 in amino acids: CASSIGQVLNTEAFF. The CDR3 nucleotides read TGTGCCAGTAGTATAGGTCAGGTACTGAACACTGAAGCTTTCTTT. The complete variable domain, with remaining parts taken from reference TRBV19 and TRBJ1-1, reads DGGITQSPKYLFRKEGQNVTLSCEQNLNHDAMYWYRQDPGQGLRLIYYSQIVNDFQKGDIAEGYSVSREKKESFPLTVTSAQKNPTAFYLCASSIGQVLNTEAFFGQGTRLTVV.

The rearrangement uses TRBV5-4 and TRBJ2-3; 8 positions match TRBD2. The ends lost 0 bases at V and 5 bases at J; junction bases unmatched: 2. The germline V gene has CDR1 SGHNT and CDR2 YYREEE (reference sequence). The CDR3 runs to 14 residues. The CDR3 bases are TGTGCCAGCAGCTTGGTCGGGGGGGAAGATACGCAGTATTTT. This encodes CASSLVGGEDTQYF.

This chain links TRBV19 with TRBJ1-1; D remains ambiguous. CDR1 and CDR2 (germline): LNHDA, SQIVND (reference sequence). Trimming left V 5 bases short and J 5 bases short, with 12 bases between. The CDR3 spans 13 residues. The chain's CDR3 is CASSAGRDTEAFF. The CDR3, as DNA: TGTGCCAGTAGTGCCGGGAGGGATACTGAAGCTTTCTTT.

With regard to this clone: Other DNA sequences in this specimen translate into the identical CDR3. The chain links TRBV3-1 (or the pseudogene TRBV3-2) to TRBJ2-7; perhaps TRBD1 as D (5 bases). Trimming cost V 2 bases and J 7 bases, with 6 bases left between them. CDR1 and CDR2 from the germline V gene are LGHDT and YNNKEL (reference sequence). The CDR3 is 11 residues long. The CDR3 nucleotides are TGTGCCAGCAGCCAAAGGGGTGAGCAGTACTTC. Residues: CASSQRGEQYF.

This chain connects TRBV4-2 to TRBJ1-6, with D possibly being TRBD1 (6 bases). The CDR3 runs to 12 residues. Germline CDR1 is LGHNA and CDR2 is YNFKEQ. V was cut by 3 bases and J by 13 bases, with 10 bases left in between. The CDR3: CASSHGDRPLHF. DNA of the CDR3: TGTGCCAGCAGCCATGGTGACAGGCCCCTCCACTTT.

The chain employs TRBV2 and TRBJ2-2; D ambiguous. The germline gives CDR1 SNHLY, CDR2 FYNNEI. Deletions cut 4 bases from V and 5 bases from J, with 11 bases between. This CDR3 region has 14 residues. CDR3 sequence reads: CASSVGLRTGELFF. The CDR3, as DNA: TGTGCCAGCAGTGTTGGGCTACGGACCGGGGAGCTGTTTTTT. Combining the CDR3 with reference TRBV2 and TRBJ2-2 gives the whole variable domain EPEVTQTPSHQVTQMGQEVILRCVPISNHLYFYWYRQILGQKVEFLVSFYNNEISEKSEIFDDQFSVERPDGSNFTLKIRSTKLEDSAMYFCASSVGLRTGELFFGEGSRLTVL.

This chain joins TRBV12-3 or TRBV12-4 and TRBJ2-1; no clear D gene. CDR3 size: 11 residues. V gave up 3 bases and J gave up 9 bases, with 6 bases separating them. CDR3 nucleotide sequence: TGTGCCAGCAGTTTTGAGCCTGAGCAGTTCTTC. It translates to CASSFEPEQFF.

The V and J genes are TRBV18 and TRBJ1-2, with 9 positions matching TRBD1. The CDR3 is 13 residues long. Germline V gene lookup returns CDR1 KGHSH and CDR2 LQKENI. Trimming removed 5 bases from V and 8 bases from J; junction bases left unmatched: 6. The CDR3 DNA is TGTGCCAGCTCAACACAGGGGGCACGGGGCTACACCTTC. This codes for CASSTQGARGYTF.